Included here is one T cell receptor (beta chain) sequence, with context. The record originates from a study of cytomegalovirus exposure and HLA in healthy donors. Both 60 Vbeta primers and 13 Jbeta primers went into the PCR. Profiling relied on immunoSEQ multiplex PCR, and the TCRdb table lists in-frame clones only, not all of them. The sample records about 31,000 clones, 44% being singletons. The CDR3 runs 14 residues. V lost 6 bases to trimming and J lost 11 bases, with 20 bases between them. CDR1 and CDR2 (germline): MNHNS, SASEGT. The TCR was taken from a woman in her fifties or sixties in good health and CMV-seronegative. Sample: PBMCs. This sequence joins TRBV6-1 and TRBJ2-1; TRBD1 is a possible D gene (5 bases). Here the CDR3 reads CASSATNTGSKQFF. CDR3 coding DNA: TGTGCCAGCAGCGCTACCAATACAGGTTCGAAGCAGTTCTTC.